These T cell receptor beta chains were read from a single sample in a study of T cells in Graves' hyperthyroidism and ophthalmopathy. Each CDR3 protein is one row after TCRdb ran MiXCR on the multiplex PCR reads. The sample lists fewer than 600,000 distinct CDR3 sequences; approximately 15% were seen once. Sequencing input: blood. Receptors originate from a woman aged 18 to 35 with Graves' hyperthyroidism. CDR3s include the opening cysteine and the closing phenylalanine or tryptophan. D genes are given only for firm matches. Part of the rows lack a size; the others show once, few, many or a class for expanded clones.

NA	TRBV13	few	TRBJ2-7	TGTGCCAGCAGCTTAGAGGGGGGAAGAGGGAGACCCGAGCAGTACTTC	CASSLEGGRGRPEQYF
TRBD2	TRBV7-9	NA	TRBJ2-3	TGTGCCAGCACCGTTAGCGGGCGCACAGATACGCAGTATTTT	CASTVSGRTDTQYF
TRBD1	TRBV30	many	TRBJ1-2	TGTGCCTGGAGCCTACAGGGGGCTGGCTACACCTTC	CAWSLQGAGYTF
TRBD1	TRBV29-1	many	TRBJ2-1	TGCAGCGTTGATCTGGACAGGGGGACCAATGAGCAGTTCTTC	CSVDLDRGTNEQFF
NA	TRBV5-1	NA	TRBJ2-7	TGCGCCAGCAGAACGGGGAGCTCCTACGAGCAGTACTTC	CASRTGSSYEQYF
NA	TRBV4-1	NA	TRBJ2-7	TGCGCCAGCAGCCAAGATCTGGTGGGGAAGCAGTACTTC	CASSQDLVGKQYF
TRBD2	TRBV20-1	many	TRBJ2-1	TGCAGTGCTAGGGGGGACTATGTCTACAATGAGCAGTTCTTC	CSARGDYVYNEQFF
NA	TRBV6-1	many	TRBJ1-2	TGTGCCAGCAGGGCAGACCCCAGCGGGTATGGCTACACCTTC	CASRADPSGYGYTF
NA	TRBV27	many	TRBJ1-1	TGTGCCAGCAGTTTGGGCAGGGGATGGGGCACTGAAGCTTTCTTT	CASSLGRGWGTEAFF
TRBD2	TRBV7-2	many	TRBJ2-3	TGTGCCACTCCCGGCCCGGCTAGCGGGGCCACAGATACGCAGTATTTT	CATPGPASGATDTQYF
NA	TRBV18	NA	TRBJ1-5	TGTGCCAGCTCATCATCCACGATAAATCAGCCCCAGCATTTT	CASSSSTINQPQHF
NA	TRBV9	NA	TRBJ2-3	TGTGCCAGCAGCGTAGGACAGGAAGATACGCAGTATTTT	CASSVGQEDTQYF
NA	TRBV5-6	NA	TRBJ2-3	TGTGCCAGCAGCTTCCCCCAGGTGGGGTCAGATACGCAGTATTTT	CASSFPQVGSDTQYF
TRBD1	TRBV28	many	TRBJ2-5	TGTGCCAGCAGTTCCTGGACAGGGATGATGGAGACCCAGTACTTC	CASSSWTGMMETQYF
NA	TRBV10-3	NA	TRBJ1-1	TGTGCCATCAGTGAAACTGACAGGACAGCAATGAACACTGAAGCTTTCTTT	CAISETDRTAMNTEAFF
NA	TRBV19	many	TRBJ1-1	TGTGCCAGTAGTATAGGACATTCCATGAACACTGAAGCTTTCTTT	CASSIGHSMNTEAFF